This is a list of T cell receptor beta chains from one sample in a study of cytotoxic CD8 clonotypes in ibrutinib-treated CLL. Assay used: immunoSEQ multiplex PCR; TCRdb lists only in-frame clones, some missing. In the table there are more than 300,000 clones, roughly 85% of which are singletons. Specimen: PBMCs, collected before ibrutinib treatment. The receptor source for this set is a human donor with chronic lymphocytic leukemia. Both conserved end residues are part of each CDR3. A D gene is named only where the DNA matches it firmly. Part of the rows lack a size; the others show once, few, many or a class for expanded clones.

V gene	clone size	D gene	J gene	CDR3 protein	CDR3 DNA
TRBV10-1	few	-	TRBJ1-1	CASSQGNTEAFF	TGCGCCAGCAGCCAGGGGAACACTGAAGCTTTCTTT
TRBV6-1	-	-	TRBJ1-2	CASSDFGGYTF	TGTGCCAGCAGTGATTTTGGTGGCTACACCTTC
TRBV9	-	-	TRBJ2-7	CASSVSGHPSYEQYF	TGTGCCAGCAGCGTATCGGGACATCCCTCCTACGAGCAGTACTTC
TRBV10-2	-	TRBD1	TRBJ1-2	CASSTTDRGPRHYGYTF	TGCGCCAGCAGTACCACTGACAGGGGGCCGAGGCACTATGGCTACACCTTC
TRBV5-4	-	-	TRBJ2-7	CASSLDFYEQYF	TGTGCCAGCAGTCTTGACTTCTACGAGCAGTACTTC
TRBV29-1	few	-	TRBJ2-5	CSGRQDQETQYF	TGCAGCGGCAGACAGGACCAAGAGACCCAGTACTTC
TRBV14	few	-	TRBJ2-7	CASSPPGDSYEQYF	TGTGCCAGCAGCCCTCCGGGGGACAGTTACGAGCAGTACTTC
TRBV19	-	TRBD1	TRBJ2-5	CASSQGWETQYF	TGTGCCAGTTCACAGGGGTGGGAGACCCAGTACTTC
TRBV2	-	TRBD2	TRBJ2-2	CASSDLAGGHGELFF	TGTGCCAGCAGTGACCTAGCGGGAGGTCACGGGGAGCTGTTTTTT
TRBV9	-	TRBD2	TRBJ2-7	CASSEGSGSAYEQYF	TGTGCCAGCAGCGAGGGGAGCGGGAGTGCTTACGAGCAGTACTTC
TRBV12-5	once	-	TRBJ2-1	CASGKQVREQFF	TGTGCTAGTGGTAAACAGGTTCGTGAGCAGTTCTTC
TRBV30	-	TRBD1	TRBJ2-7	CAWTAVSGTGYEQYF	TGTGCCTGGACTGCGGTTTCCGGGACAGGGTACGAGCAGTACTTC
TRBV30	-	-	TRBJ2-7	CAGRDRSLGEQYF	TGTGCCGGGAGGGACAGGAGCCTTGGCGAGCAGTACTTC
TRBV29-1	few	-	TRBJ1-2	CSVAEVYGYTF	TGCAGCGTTGCAGAAGTCTATGGCTACACCTTC
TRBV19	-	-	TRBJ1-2	CASIGNYGYTF	TGTGCCAGTATTGGGAACTATGGCTACACCTTC
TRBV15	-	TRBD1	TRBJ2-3	CATSRAGTGNTDTQYF	TGTGCCACCAGCAGAGCAGGGACAGGGAACACAGATACGCAGTATTTT
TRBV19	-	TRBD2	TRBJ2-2	CASSIAGVSGELFF	TGTGCCAGTAGCATAGCGGGAGTTTCCGGGGAGCTGTTTTTT
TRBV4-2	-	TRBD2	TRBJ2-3	CASREESSGSSDTQYF	TGTGCCAGCAGAGAAGAGAGTAGCGGGAGTTCAGATACGCAGTATTTT
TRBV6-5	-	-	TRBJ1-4	CASSQGGVREKLFF	TGTGCCAGCAGTCAAGGGGGAGTTCGGGAAAAACTGTTTTTT
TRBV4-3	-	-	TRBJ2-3	CASSQDVWAGFTDTQYF	TGCGCCAGCAGCCAAGATGTGTGGGCCGGGTTCACAGATACGCAGTATTTT
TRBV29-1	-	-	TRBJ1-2	CSVDKNVNPFNYGYTF	TGCAGCGTTGATAAGAATGTTAACCCTTTTAACTATGGCTACACCTTC
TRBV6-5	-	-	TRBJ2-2	CASSSNPMASGELFF	TGTGCCAGCAGTTCGAACCCTATGGCTTCCGGGGAGCTGTTTTTT
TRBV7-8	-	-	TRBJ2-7	CASSPPMRESSYEQYF	TGTGCCAGCAGCCCCCCAATGAGGGAGAGCTCCTACGAGCAGTACTTC
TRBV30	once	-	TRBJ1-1	CAWSVHRDTEAFF	TGTGCCTGGAGTGTGCACAGGGACACTGAAGCTTTCTTT
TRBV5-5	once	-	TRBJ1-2	CASRSAPNYGYTF	TGTGCCAGCAGAAGCGCCCCTAACTATGGCTACACCTTC
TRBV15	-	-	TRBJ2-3	CATSTQLLASTDTQYF	TGTGCCACCAGCACCCAATTATTAGCCTCTACAGATACGCAGTATTTT
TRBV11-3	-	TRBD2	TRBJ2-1	CASSGRTSGNYNEQFF	TGTGCCAGCAGCGGGCGGACTAGCGGGAACTACAATGAGCAGTTCTTC
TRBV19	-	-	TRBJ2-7	CASKPFNGGSYEQYF	TGTGCCAGTAAACCGTTCAACGGAGGCTCCTACGAGCAGTACTTC
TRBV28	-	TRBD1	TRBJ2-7	CASRPGQGSYEQYF	TGTGCCAGCAGGCCGGGACAGGGTTCCTACGAGCAGTACTTC
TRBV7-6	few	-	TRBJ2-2	CASSSLRPANTGELFF	TGTGCCAGCAGCTCACTCAGACCTGCGAACACCGGGGAGCTGTTTTTT
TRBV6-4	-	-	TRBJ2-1	CASSEGPLGGRLNEQFF	TGTGCCAGCAGTGAGGGACCACTAGGGGGACGCCTCAATGAGCAGTTCTTC
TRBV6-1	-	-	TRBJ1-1	CASRSDRTNTEAFF	TGTGCCAGCAGATCTGACAGGACTAACACTGAAGCTTTCTTT
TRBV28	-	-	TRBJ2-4	CASAFLVAKNIQYF	TGTGCCAGCGCCTTCCTCGTAGCCAAAAACATTCAGTACTTC
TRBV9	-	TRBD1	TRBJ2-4	CASSPNRGRVDIQYF	TGTGCCAGCAGCCCGAACAGGGGGCGCGTCGACATTCAGTACTTC
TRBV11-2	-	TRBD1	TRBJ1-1	CASSLMGTGGNTEAFF	TGTGCCAGCAGCTTAATGGGGACAGGGGGCAACACTGAAGCTTTCTTT
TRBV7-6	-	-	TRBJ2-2	CASSLDGYTGELFF	TGTGCCAGCAGCTTAGACGGATACACCGGGGAGCTGTTTTTT
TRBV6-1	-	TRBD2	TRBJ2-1	CASSQLAGGPGEQFF	TGTGCCAGCAGCCAGCTAGCGGGAGGGCCCGGTGAGCAGTTCTTC
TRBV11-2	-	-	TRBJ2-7	CASSLAGSWYEQYF	TGTGCCAGCAGCTTGGCCGGGAGTTGGTACGAGCAGTACTTC
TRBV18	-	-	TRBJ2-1	CASSPSRLGGDNEQFF	TGTGCCAGCTCACCATCGCGGCTAGGAGGGGACAATGAGCAGTTCTTC
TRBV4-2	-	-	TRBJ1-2	CASSHYQDSNLLYGYTF	TGTGCCAGCAGCCACTACCAGGACAGTAATCTTCTCTATGGCTACACCTTC
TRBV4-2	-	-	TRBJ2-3	CASSQVQGSDTQYF	TGTGCCAGCAGCCAAGTCCAGGGTTCAGATACGCAGTATTTT
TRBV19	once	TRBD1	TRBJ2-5	CASSKITGGLETQYF	TGTGCCAGTAGTAAAATCACAGGGGGTCTTGAGACCCAGTACTTC
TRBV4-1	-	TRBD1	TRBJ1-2	CASSQDGVGQGLSGYTF	TGCGCCAGCAGCCAAGATGGTGTTGGACAGGGGCTTTCTGGCTACACCTTC
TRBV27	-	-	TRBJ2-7	CASSLSRTALLYF	TGTGCCAGCAGTTTATCGAGGACAGCCCTATTGTACTTC